This T cell receptor (beta chain) was profiled in a study of blood T cell repertoires in COVID-19. TCRdb keeps only in-frame clones here, not all; method: immunoSEQ multiplex PCR. The table includes a few hundred thousand clones, around 88% detected once. This clone came up once. This CDR3 comprises 15 residues. Trimming took 5 bases from V and 4 from J, leaving 14 bases between them. Germline V lookup: CDR1 SGHTA, CDR2 FQGTGA. The specimen was PBMCs or T cells enriched from blood (not recorded which). This sequence originates from a man in his forties or fifties who had recovered from COVID-19. The rearrangement joins TRBV7-3 to TRBJ2-2; D might be TRBD1 (7 bases). This chain's CDR3 is CASSRSGGGTGELFF. The CDR3 nucleotides read TGTGCCAGCAGCCGGTCAGGGGGAGGCACCGGGGAGCTGTTTTTT.